This T cell receptor beta chain was observed in a study of CD8 T cells in Susac syndrome (dated by TCRdb to about 2019). Regarding the research as a whole: Among the Susac syndrome patients who were sequenced, clinically active disease was present in six and clinical remission was observed in roughly eight. At the time of blood withdrawal, Susac syndrome patients were either therapy-naive, taking corticosteroids (with some also receiving IVIg), or on IVIg alone. The study used repertoire sequencing to test whether antigen drove CD8+ T cell activation and differentiation in Susac syndrome. CD8+ T cell repertoire clonality was compared between about a dozen healthy donors, approximately 14 Susac syndrome patients and roughly 15 multiple sclerosis patients.

With respect to this clonotype: Its antigen target is currently unknown. Per-base quality was not reported, and no clone a single base away is much larger than it.

Including the terminal cysteine and phenylalanine, the CDR3 comprises 17 residues. Only the CDR3 region is kept as DNA, spanning 51 bases read in frame from base 1. Trimming takes 0 bases off V and 6 bases off J; junction bases not matched to a gene: 10. Looking up the germline V gene yields CDR1 LGHNA and CDR2 YNFKEQ. The investigation overall reported the following: The study acknowledged that relatively few individuals were included in the TCR sequencing and HLA analysis. Looking at Susac-specific public clones, the researchers identified under 20 in the total CD8+ repertoire and five in the CD8+ TEMRA repertoire. Clonal expansion was seen in Susac syndrome CD8+ repertoires, peaking in CD8+ TEMRA cells and being greater in clinically active patients than in remitting ones.

RNA was extracted using the RNeasy kit, and about 0.45 to 1 ug of the RNA was reverse transcribed with random hexamers. TCR beta CDR3 regions were amplified with the immunoSEQ multiplex PCR assay covering 54 Vbeta and 13 Jbeta segments. PCR amplification bias was corrected using a synthetic template baseline for primer optimization and computational correction. Concerning the study's data processing: Only productive sequences were kept, with reads annotated to V, D and J genes according to IMGT and analyzed in immunoSEQ Analyzer. Clonality was computed as one minus Shannon entropy normalized by log2 of the number of productive unique sequences. Public and private clones were assessed among the 100 most prevalent clones of each patient and control. Clones were defined as Susac-specific when absent from the healthy and MS cohorts, from about a thousand published viral clones and from other ImmuneACCESS disease sequences. The public sequencing data were trimmed at Q25 with fastp and processed into clonotypes with MiXCR by TCRdb, which kept only in-frame beta chains. When rows share a CDR3 protein, they turn into one entry using the most common DNA and genes. These V and J calls originate from TCRdb's pipeline instead of the authors' own analysis. The sample profile shows 120,000 or so distinct CDR3 sequences; just under 95% of them were found once. The ten largest make up 0.25% to 0.3% of the sample.

Peripheral blood CD8+ and CD4+ T cells from healthy donors, Susac syndrome patients and multiple sclerosis patients were profiled by high-throughput TCR beta sequencing. The Susac syndrome patients fulfilled recently defined diagnostic criteria for either definite or probable disease. Bulk CD8+ and CD4+ T cells were purified by magnetic negative isolation, whereas CD8+ TEMRA cells were enriched by FACS. Blood was collected in EDTA tubes and processed within 24 hours, with PBMCs isolated through density gradient centrifugation. PBMCs intended for TCR sequencing were cryopreserved in liquid nitrogen and were subsequently thawed in a 37 degrees C water bath. Purity of sorted or isolated CD4+, CD8+ and CD8+ TEMRA cells was at least 90%.

Sequenced input: CD8+ T cells from PBMCs. The TCR sequence derives from a human donor with Susac syndrome. The V and J genes are TRBV4-2 and TRBJ1-2; 10 nucleotides in the junction match TRBD1. The nucleotide sequence reads as follows: TGTGCCAGCAGCCAAGATTTATTCCCCGGGACAGGGGATGGCTACACCTTC. This sequence encodes CASSQDLFPGTGDGYTF.